These 18 T cell receptor beta chains came from one sample sequenced in a study of CD8+ T cells in alopecia areata. Treatment indicated: oral pan-JAK inhibitor, 5-10 mg twice daily. cDNA prepared by RNA extraction and subsequent reverse transcription served as the template for sequencing. Assay used: immunoSEQ multiplex PCR; TCRdb lists only in-frame clones, some missing. The repertoire includes 150,000 to 200,000 clones, less than 70% of them detected once, and approximately 1.3% sits in the top ten. Sample: CD4+ T cells sorted from blood, taken between weeks 49 and 50, from a patient treated with tofacitinib. The origin of the receptors is a human donor with alopecia areata.

This chain uses TRBV7-9 with TRBJ1-4; D may be TRBD1 (5 bases). V lost 5 bases and J 6 bases, leaving 16 bases between the germline ends. Looked up from germline, CDR1 is SEHNR and CDR2 is FQNEAQ (reference sequence). The CDR3 consists of 15 residues. The CDR3 bases are TGTGCCAGCAGCGCTGGACAATTTTCCCATGAAAAACTGTTTTTT. Translation: CASSAGQFSHEKLFF.

This chain links TRBV29-1 with TRBJ2-4; D is ambiguous. The CDR3 sequence is 11 residues long. From germline, CDR1 is SQVTM and CDR2 ANQGSEA. V shed 3 bases and J shed 4 bases, with 4 bases lying between them. This CDR3 reads CSVDLKNIQYF. The CDR3 nucleotides are TGCAGCGTTGATTTAAAAAACATTCAGTACTTC.

This clone was seen a handful of times. The chain links TRBV29-1 to TRBJ2-7; TRBD1 aligns across 8 bases. The CDR3 loop spans 12 amino acids. With V trimmed by 6 bases and J by 5 bases, 6 bases remained unmatched. From germline, CDR1 is SQVTM and CDR2 ANQGSEA. Written as DNA, the CDR3 is TGCAGCGTATTGGACAGGGACCACGAGCAGTACTTC. As protein: CSVLDRDHEQYF.

J is TRBJ1-6 and V is TRBV29-1; the D is unclear. The CDR3 sequence is 13 residues long. The germline gives CDR1 SQVTM, CDR2 ANQGSEA. Trimming took 6 bases from V and 9 from J, leaving 15 bases between them. CDR3 bases: TGCAGCGTACAGCCTCTTACTGGTTCACCCCTCCACTTT. Its protein product is CSVQPLTGSPLHF.

V gene TRBV4-1 combines with J gene TRBJ2-7; D is undetermined. V was shortened by 0 bases and J by 0 bases, with 15 bases between the two germline ends. Germline loops: CDR1 MGHRA, CDR2 YSYEKL. The CDR3 covers 17 residues. CDR3 nucleotide sequence: TGCGCCAGCAGCCAAGAAAGCAAAAGACCGGCCTCCTACGAGCAGTACTTC. Encoded protein: CASSQESKRPASYEQYF.

The V gene is TRBV9, the J gene TRBJ2-6; a possible D gene is TRBD2 (5 bases). V was shortened by 2 bases and J by 3 bases, with 6 bases between the two germline ends. Per germline, CDR1 SGDLS and CDR2 YYNGEE. CDR3 length: 14 residues. The CDR3 sequence is CASSVGVGANVLTF. In DNA, the CDR3 is TGTGCCAGCAGCGTCGGGGTTGGGGCCAACGTCCTGACTTTC.

The chain has TRBV7-2 and TRBJ2-1; D is tentatively TRBD1 or TRBD2 (5 bases each). CDR1 is SGHTA and CDR2 is FQGNSA in the germline V gene. The CDR3 contains 13 residues. Trimming removed 11 bases at V and 6 bases at J, with 17 bases between. Here the CDR3 reads CAGDPRLGNEQFF. The DNA of the CDR3 is TGTGCCGGGGACCCCCGGTTGGGCAATGAGCAGTTCTTC.

This rearrangement joins TRBV9 to TRBJ1-1, with TRBD1 as a possible D gene (5 bases). V gave up 0 bases and J gave up 1 base, with 10 bases separating them. The CDR3 is 15 residues long. The germline CDR1 and CDR2 sequences are SGDLS and YYNGEE. CDR3 residues: CASSVGGARNTEAFF. The CDR3 region has the DNA TGTGCCAGCAGCGTAGGTGGGGCGCGGAACACTGAAGCTTTCTTT.

The V gene is TRBV7-2, the J gene TRBJ2-1, with unresolved D. CDR3 length: 12 residues. The ends were cut back, 1 base at V and 6 bases at J, with 4 bases in the middle. CDR1 and CDR2 (germline): SGHTA, FQGNSA. The CDR3 DNA is TGTGCCAGCAGCTTAGTCGGCAATGAGCAGTTCTTC. Translating it yields CASSLVGNEQFF.

This clone was seen a few times. The chain carries TRBV10-1 and TRBJ2-7, with TRBD1 as a possible D gene (5 bases). V was shortened by 3 bases and J by 1 base, with 13 bases between the two germline ends. Germline V lookup: CDR1 WNHNN, CDR2 SYGVQD (reference sequence). This CDR3 has 15 amino acids. The CDR3 loop reads CASSDRTLGSYEQYF. The DNA of the CDR3 is TGCGCCAGCAGTGACAGGACATTGGGATCCTACGAGCAGTACTTC.

V is TRBV9 and J is TRBJ2-2; 8 bases are a match to TRBD2. This CDR3 spans 17 amino acids. V was pared by 3 bases and J by 6 bases, with 13 bases of the junction left unmatched. Germline CDR1 is SGDLS and CDR2 is YYNGEE. DNA for the CDR3: TGTGCCAGCAGCGGAACGCTAGCGGGCCACGACCCCGGGGAGCTGTTTTTT. Its translation is CASSGTLAGHDPGELFF.

The chain has TRBV5-6 and TRBJ2-7, with 10 bases that match TRBD2. The CDR3 covers 15 residues. The trim removed 3 bases at V and 4 bases at J, leaving 7 bases unmatched. The germline V gene encodes CDR1 SGHDT and CDR2 YYEEEE. In DNA, the CDR3 is TGTGCCAGCAGCTCCATAGCGGGGGGAAAATACGAGCAGTACTTC. This codes for CASSSIAGGKYEQYF.

The chain is built from TRBV4-1 and TRBJ1-6; the D is unclear. The CDR3 has 15 residues. The V gene lost 3 bases and the J gene lost 10 bases, with 16 bases spanning the gap. Germline assignment: CDR1 MGHRA and CDR2 YSYEKL. In DNA, the CDR3 is TGCGCCAGCAGCCATGACCGGGCTGAATTATCACCCCTCCACTTT. As protein: CASSHDRAELSPLHF.

V gene TRBV5-1 combines with J gene TRBJ2-5; D tentatively fits TRBD1 or TRBD2 (5 bases each). The CDR3 contains 14 residues. Germline loops: CDR1 SGHRS, CDR2 YFSETQ. The V end was cut by 4 bases, the J end by 0 bases, with 10 bases between. CDR3 in DNA: TGCGCCAGCAGCACGGGACGGAACCAAGAGACCCAGTACTTC. Amino acid sequence: CASSTGRNQETQYF. The variable domain in full, completed from reference TRBV5-1 and TRBJ2-5, reads KAGVTQTPRYLIKTRGQQVTLSCSPISGHRSVSWYQQTPGQGLQFLFEYFSETQRNKGNFPGRFSGRQFSNSRSEMNVSTLELGDSALYLCASSTGRNQETQYFGPGTRLLVL.

This clone was picked up one time. The chain employs TRBV4-3 and TRBJ2-3, with D uncertain. CDR1 is LGHNA and CDR2 is YSLEER in the germline V gene. The length of the CDR3 is 17 residues. Trimming left V 0 bases short and J 2 bases short, with 15 bases between. The CDR3 loop reads CASSQDPAKEPTDTQYF. Here the CDR3 DNA reads TGCGCCAGCAGCCAAGATCCCGCGAAAGAGCCCACAGATACGCAGTATTTT.

The chain carries TRBV11-1 and TRBJ2-5, with D tentatively TRBD1 or TRBD2 (5 bases each). With 3 bases removed from V and 4 bases from J, the gap between germline ends came to 15 bases. Per germline, CDR1 SGHAT and CDR2 FQDESV (reference sequence). This CDR3 region has 15 residues. The CDR3 region has the DNA TGTGCCAGCAGCTTCGGCCCTGGGGCGGGAGAGACCCAGTACTTC. Protein product: CASSFGPGAGETQYF.

This clone was seen just once. The chain employs TRBV29-1 and TRBJ1-1, with 7 bases lining up with TRBD1. The length of the CDR3 is 13 residues. Germline V gene data show CDR1 as SQVTM and CDR2 as ANQGSEA. The V segment lost 7 bases and the J segment 5 bases; nucleotides outside the gene matches: 10. The CDR3 protein is CSADRVGGTEAFF. The DNA for the CDR3 is TGCAGCGCCGACAGGGTAGGGGGAACTGAAGCTTTCTTT.

Only a few counts were recorded for this clone. The V and J genes are TRBV14 and TRBJ2-2, with 14 bases lining up with TRBD2. The CDR3 runs to 16 residues. V lost 5 bases to trimming and J lost 5 bases; unmatched junction nucleotides: 4. The V gene's germline CDR1 is SGHDN and CDR2 FVKESK. The CDR3 bases are TGTGCCAGCAGCTCCAGGACTAGCGGGGGGACCGGGGAGCTGTTTTTT. This sequence encodes CASSSRTSGGTGELFF.